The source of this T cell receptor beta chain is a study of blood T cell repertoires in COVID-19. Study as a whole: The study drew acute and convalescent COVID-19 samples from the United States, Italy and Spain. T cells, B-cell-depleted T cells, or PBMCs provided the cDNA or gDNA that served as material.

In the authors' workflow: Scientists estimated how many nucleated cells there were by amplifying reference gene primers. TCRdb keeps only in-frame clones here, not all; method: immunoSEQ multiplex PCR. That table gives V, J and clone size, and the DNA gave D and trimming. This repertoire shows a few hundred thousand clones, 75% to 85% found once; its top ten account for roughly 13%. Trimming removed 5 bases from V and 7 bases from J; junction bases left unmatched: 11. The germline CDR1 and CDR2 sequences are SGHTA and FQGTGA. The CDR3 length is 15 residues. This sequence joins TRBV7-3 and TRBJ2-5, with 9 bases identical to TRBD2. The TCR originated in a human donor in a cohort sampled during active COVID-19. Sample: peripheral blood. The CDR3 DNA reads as TGTGCCAGCAGCGGGGAAGGGGCTAGCGGGGCGACCCAGTACTTC. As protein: CASSGEGASGATQYF.